The T cell receptor (beta chain) under discussion was sequenced for a study of blood T cell repertoires in COVID-19. Looking at the study overall: The samples span acute and convalescent COVID-19 from the United States, Italy and Spain. Sources were T cells, B-cell-depleted T cells, or PBMCs; the material itself was cDNA or gDNA.

Original data processing: Reference gene primer amplification gave estimated nucleated cell counts. TCRdb's copy holds only in-frame clones and misses some; the assay was immunoSEQ multiplex PCR. The D gene and trimming were derived from the DNA, and the V and J assignments and clone size from that table. Counted here are roughly 110,000 clones, approximately 90% occurring once; the ten biggest clones make up under 1.5%. The CDR3 runs to 16 residues. Germline CDR1 reads MNHNY; CDR2 reads SVGAGI (reference sequence). Between the trimmed V and J ends, which lost 4 bases and 3 bases, there was a span of 18 bases.

Sample: peripheral blood. V gene TRBV6-6 combines with J gene TRBJ1-2; perhaps TRBD1 as D (5 bases). The receptor's source is a woman aged 30 to 39 with acute or convalescent COVID-19. In nucleotides, the CDR3 is TGTGCCAGCAGTTCCCGACGGGGGGTAAGGGACTATGGCTACACCTTC. Translation gives CASSSRRGVRDYGYTF.